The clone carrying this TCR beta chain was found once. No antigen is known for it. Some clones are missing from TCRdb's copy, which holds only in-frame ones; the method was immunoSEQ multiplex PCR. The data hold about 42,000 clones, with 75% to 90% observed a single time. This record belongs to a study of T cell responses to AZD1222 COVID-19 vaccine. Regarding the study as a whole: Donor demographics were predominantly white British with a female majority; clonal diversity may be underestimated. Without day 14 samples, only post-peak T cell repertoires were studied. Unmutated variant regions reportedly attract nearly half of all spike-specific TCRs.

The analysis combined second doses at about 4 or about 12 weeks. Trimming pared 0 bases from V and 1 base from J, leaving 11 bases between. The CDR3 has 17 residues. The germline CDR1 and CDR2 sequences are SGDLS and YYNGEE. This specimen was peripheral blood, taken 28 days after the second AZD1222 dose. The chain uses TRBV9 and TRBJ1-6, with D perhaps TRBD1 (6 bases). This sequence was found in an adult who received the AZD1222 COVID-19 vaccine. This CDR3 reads CASSVEGGSSYNSPLHF. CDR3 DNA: TGTGCCAGCAGCGTAGAAGGGGGTAGTTCCTATAATTCACCCCTCCACTTT. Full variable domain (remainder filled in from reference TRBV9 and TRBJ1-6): DSGVTQTPKHLITATGQRVTLRCSPRSGDLSVYWYQQSLDQGLQFLIQYYNGEERAKGNILERFSAQQFPDLHSELNLSSLELGDSALYFCASSVEGGSSYNSPLHFGNGTRLTVT.